The entry that follows covers one T cell receptor (beta chain) sequence. This specimen belongs to a study of blood T cell repertoires in COVID-19. Study-level information: Samples taken during acute and convalescent COVID-19 were collected in the United States, Italy and Spain.

Generated by immunoSEQ multiplex PCR, the TCRdb table keeps only in-frame clones and is missing some. The sample holds around 97,000 clones, approximately 84% seen once. Germline V lookup: CDR1 MNHEY, CDR2 SVGAGI. This CDR3 has 15 residues. V gave up 0 bases and J gave up 3 bases, with 9 bases separating them. Sequencing was performed on peripheral blood. The origin of this receptor is a man aged 65 to 79 with acute or convalescent COVID-19. The rearrangement joins TRBV6-5 to TRBJ1-5, with D possibly being TRBD1 (5 bases). CDR3 DNA: TGTGCCAGCAGTTACTCCCGACAGAACAATCAGCCCCAGCATTTT. Translating gives CASSYSRQNNQPQHF.